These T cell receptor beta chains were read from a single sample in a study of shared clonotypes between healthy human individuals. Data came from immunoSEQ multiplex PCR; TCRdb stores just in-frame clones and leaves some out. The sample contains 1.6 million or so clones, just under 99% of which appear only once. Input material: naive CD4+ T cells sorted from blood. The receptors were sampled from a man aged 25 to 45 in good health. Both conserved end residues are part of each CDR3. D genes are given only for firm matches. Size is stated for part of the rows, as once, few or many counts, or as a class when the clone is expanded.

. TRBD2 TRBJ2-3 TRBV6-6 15 CASRDPASGRYTQYF TGTGCCAGCAGGGACCCGGCTAGCGGGAGGTATACGCAGTATTTT
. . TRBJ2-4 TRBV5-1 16 CASSLERGLGGNIQYF TGCGCCAGCAGCTTAGAAAGGGGCCTTGGTGGAAACATTCAGTACTTC
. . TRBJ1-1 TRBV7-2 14 CASSHLTVVGEAFF TGTGCCAGCAGCCACCTGACTGTGGTAGGTGAAGCTTTCTTT
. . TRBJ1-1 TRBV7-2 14 CASSPRFSSFGAFF TGTGCCAGCAGCCCCCGGTTTAGCTCCTTTGGGGCTTTCTTT
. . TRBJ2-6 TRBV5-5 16 CASSSIRDPFRNVLTF TGTGCCAGCAGCTCTATCCGAGATCCCTTCCGCAACGTCCTGACTTTC
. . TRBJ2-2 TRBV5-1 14 CASRGTENTGELFF TGCGCCAGCAGGGGGACGGAGAACACCGGGGAGCTGTTTTTT
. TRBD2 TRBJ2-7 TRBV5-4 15 CASSPGTKMSPEQYF TGTGCCAGCAGCCCCGGGACTAAGATGTCTCCCGAGCAGTACTTC
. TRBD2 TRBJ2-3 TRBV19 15 CASNLGRDMTDTQYF TGTGCCAGTAATTTGGGGAGGGATATGACAGATACGCAGTATTTT
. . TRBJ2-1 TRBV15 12 CATSRGPREQFF TGTGCCACCAGCAGGGGTCCCCGGGAGCAGTTCTTC
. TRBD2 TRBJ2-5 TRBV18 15 CASSPASGRIKTQYF TGTGCCAGCTCACCAGCTAGCGGGAGAATCAAGACCCAGTACTTC
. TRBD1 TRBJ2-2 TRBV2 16 CASSPTGTANTGELFF TGTGCCAGCAGTCCCACCGGGACAGCGAACACCGGGGAGCTGTTTTTT
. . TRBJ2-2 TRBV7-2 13 CASSLRTPGELFF TGTGCCAGCAGCTTACGGACCCCCGGGGAGCTGTTTTTT
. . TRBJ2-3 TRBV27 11 CASSSSGSQYF TGTGCCAGCAGCAGCTCGGGTTCACAGTATTTT
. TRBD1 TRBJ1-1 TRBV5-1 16 CASSSGQGFINTEAFF TGCGCCAGCAGCTCTGGACAGGGGTTCATCAACACTGAAGCTTTCTTT
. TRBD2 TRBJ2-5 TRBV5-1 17 CASSQTSGSGWQETQYF TGCGCCAGCAGCCAAACTAGCGGGAGTGGTTGGCAAGAGACCCAGTACTTC
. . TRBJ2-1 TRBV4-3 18 CASSQDRRGPNPYNEQFF TGCGCCAGCAGCCAAGATAGGAGGGGCCCTAACCCCTACAATGAGCAGTTCTTC
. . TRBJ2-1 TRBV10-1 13 CASKLKYYNEQFF TGCGCCAGCAAACTAAAATACTACAATGAGCAGTTCTTC
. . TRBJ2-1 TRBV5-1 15 CASSLAGGGPTEQFF TGCGCCAGCAGCTTGGCCGGTGGCGGCCCGACTGAGCAGTTCTTC
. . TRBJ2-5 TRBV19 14 CASSIGLAPETQYF TGTGCCAGTAGTATAGGATTAGCCCCAGAGACCCAGTACTTC
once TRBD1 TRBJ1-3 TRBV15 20 CATSSKPGQGNQRAGNTIYF TGTGCCACCAGCAGTAAACCGGGACAGGGGAATCAGCGAGCTGGAAACACCATATATTTT
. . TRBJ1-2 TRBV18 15 CASSPPGRDPYGYTF TGTGCCAGCTCACCCCCCGGCAGGGACCCCTATGGCTACACCTTC
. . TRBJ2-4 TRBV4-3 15 CASSQDSPGGNIQYF TGCGCCAGCAGCCAAGACAGCCCCGGCGGGAACATTCAGTACTTC
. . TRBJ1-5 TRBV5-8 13 CASSLGPDQPQHF TGTGCCAGCAGCTTGGGTCCCGATCAGCCCCAGCATTTT
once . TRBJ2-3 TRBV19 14 CASSTVVGTDTQYF TGTGCCAGTAGTACCGTGGTCGGCACAGATACGCAGTATTTT
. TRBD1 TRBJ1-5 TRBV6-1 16 CASSDTTGVGNQPQHF TGTGCCAGCAGTGATACGACAGGGGTTGGCAATCAGCCCCAGCATTTT
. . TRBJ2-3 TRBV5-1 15 CASSLQSQRADTQYF TGCGCCAGCAGCTTACAGTCGCAAAGGGCAGATACGCAGTATTTT
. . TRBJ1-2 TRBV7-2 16 CASSPPIGGTLYGYTF TGTGCCAGCAGCCCCCCCATTGGCGGGACACTCTATGGCTACACCTTC
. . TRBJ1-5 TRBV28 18 CASSPSTGRRAYNQPQHF TGTGCCAGCAGTCCATCAACTGGGAGACGGGCCTACAATCAGCCCCAGCATTTT